The present T cell receptor beta chain was sequenced within a study of shared clonotypes between healthy human individuals. Some clones are missing from TCRdb's copy, which holds only in-frame ones; the method was immunoSEQ multiplex PCR. This sample has 850,000 to 1,200,000 clones, with around four fifths found just once. Of note for this clone: Its antigen remains unidentified.

This CDR3 is built from 13 residues. Germline-derived CDR1 and CDR2 are GTSNPN and SVGIG (reference sequence). J lost 0 bases, V lost 8 bases, and 4 bases had no gene match. Study-wide findings and caveats: A handful of donors had around 5.5% of their naive CD4 clonotypes in common.

V is TRBV30 and J is TRBJ1-2; 9 bases map to TRBD1. Sequenced input: memory CD4+ T cells sorted from blood. Noted subset: CD45RA-negative fraction. This TCR was recovered from a man aged 18 to 29 in good health. CDR3 residues: CAGGQGANYGYTF. The CDR3 bases are TGTGCCGGGGGACAGGGAGCTAACTATGGCTACACCTTC.